The 30 T cell receptor beta chains below come from one sample, sequenced in a study of cytomegalovirus exposure and HLA in healthy donors. PCR involved 60 Vbeta and 13 Jbeta primers. Only in-frame clones appear in the TCRdb table, and some are missing; sequencing was by immunoSEQ multiplex PCR. The sample holds some 100,000 clones; roughly 58% are singletons and the top ten take about 5.4%. The source material was PBMCs. The receptors stem from a woman in her twenties or thirties in good health and CMV-seropositive.

This clone was seen a handful of times. This chain joins TRBV14 and TRBJ2-2, with D possibly matching TRBD2 (5 bases). Germline V gene lookup returns CDR1 SGHDN and CDR2 FVKESK. The CDR3 contains 17 residues. V lost 1 base to trimming and J lost 6 bases, with 18 bases between them. The CDR3 nucleotides are TGTGCCAGCAGCCAAGTACGGCGCCGCGGGCGATCCGGGGAGCTGTTTTTT. As protein: CASSQVRRRGRSGELFF.

The chain couples TRBV5-1 to TRBJ2-7; possibly TRBD2 for D (7 bases). Germline-derived CDR1 and CDR2 are SGHRS and YFSETQ. The V and J ends lost 0 bases and 2 bases respectively, with 12 bases between them. The CDR3 loop spans 15 amino acids. In DNA, the CDR3 is TGCGCCAGCAGCTTGGAATCGGGGGGCACCTACGAGCAGTACTTC. This encodes CASSLESGGTYEQYF. The whole variable domain, remainder taken from reference TRBV5-1 and TRBJ2-7, is KAGVTQTPRYLIKTRGQQVTLSCSPISGHRSVSWYQQTPGQGLQFLFEYFSETQRNKGNFPGRFSGRQFSNSRSEMNVSTLELGDSALYLCASSLESGGTYEQYFGPGTRLTVT.

This clone was observed a handful of times. The chain is built from TRBV29-1 and TRBJ2-7; TRBD2 might be the D (7 bases). CDR3 size: 15 residues. V lost 6 bases and J lost 0, with 18 bases in between. Germline lookup yields CDR1 SQVTM and CDR2 ANQGSEA. The CDR3 reads CSVPEGGAGSYEQYF. As DNA, the CDR3 is TGCAGCGTCCCTGAGGGGGGGGCCGGCTCCTACGAGCAGTACTTC.

The chain carries TRBV18 and TRBJ2-7, with D tentatively TRBD2 (6 bases). Between the trimmed V and J ends, which lost 3 bases and 3 bases, there was a span of 21 bases. The CDR3 sequence is 17 residues long. Germline values: CDR1 KGHSH, CDR2 LQKENI. The CDR3 bases are TGTGCCAGCTCACCCCAAAGGGGTGCCTCGGAGGGCTACGAGCAGTACTTC. It translates to CASSPQRGASEGYEQYF.

Details on this clone: Relative to the germline gene, one junction end is altered; a read error may explain this. The J gene is TRBJ1-5, the V gene TRBV5-8, with TRBD1 matching 8 bases. Germline V gene lookup returns CDR1 SGHTS and CDR2 YDEGEE. This CDR3 is 15 amino acids long. The CDR3 loop is CASTGQAYSNRPQHF. CDR3 nucleotides: TGTGCCAGCACGGGACAGGCTTATAGCAATCGGCCCCAGCATTTT.

The rearrangement links TRBV6-4 to TRBJ1-5, with 7 bases fitting TRBD1. After removal of 5 bases from V and 1 base from J, the junction contained 5 bases not matched to a gene. This CDR3 has 15 residues. Germline V gives CDR1 MRHNA, CDR2 SNTAGT. CDR3 sequence (DNA): TGTGCCAGCAGTCCCCAGGGGGGCAGCAATCAGCCCCAGCATTTT. Its protein is CASSPQGGSNQPQHF.

This sequence joins TRBV11-2 and TRBJ1-2; weak D call: TRBD1 (5 bases). CDR3 length: 15 amino acids. The V end lost 1 base, the J end lost 6 bases, and 15 bases lay between the germline ends. Germline CDR1 reads SGHAT; CDR2 reads FQNNGV. The CDR3 sequence is CASSLGPREVNGYTF. The DNA of the CDR3 is TGTGCCAGCAGCTTAGGTCCCAGGGAAGTGAATGGCTACACCTTC.

This clone occurred a few times. This chain links TRBV25-1 with TRBJ1-1; possible D gene TRBD1, 5 bases. The CDR3 is 14 residues long. V lost 4 bases and J lost 1, with 10 bases in between. Germline values: CDR1 MGHDK, CDR2 SYGVNS. CDR3 protein: CASSAGQQNTEAFF. The CDR3 nucleotides are TGTGCCAGCAGTGCTGGACAACAGAACACTGAAGCTTTCTTT.

The chain joins TRBV9 to TRBJ1-1; D might be TRBD1 (6 bases). With 3 bases removed from V and 1 base from J, the gap between germline ends came to 10 bases. This CDR3 comprises 14 residues. Germline values: CDR1 SGDLS, CDR2 YYNGEE. The CDR3 spells CASSETGQNTEAFF. The CDR3 nucleotides read TGTGCCAGCAGCGAAACAGGGCAGAACACTGAAGCTTTCTTT.

The chain joins TRBV19 to TRBJ1-5; 8 nucleotides match TRBD1. J lost 5 bases, V lost 1 base, and 7 bases had no gene match. The CDR3 is 16 residues long. Germline lookup yields CDR1 LNHDA and CDR2 SQIVND (reference sequence). The CDR3, as DNA: TGTGCCAGTAGTATAGTCGGACAGGGAAGATATCAGCCCCAGCATTTT. It codes for CASSIVGQGRYQPQHF.

The chain couples TRBV19 to TRBJ2-5; 10 nucleotides line up with TRBD1. V gave up 5 bases and J gave up 4 bases; unmatched junction bases: 7. Germline assignment: CDR1 LNHDA and CDR2 SQIVND (reference sequence). This CDR3 is 15 amino acids long. The CDR3 DNA sequence: TGTGCCAGTAGTTCTGGACAGGGGGGTGGAGAGACCCAGTACTTC. Translation: CASSSGQGGGETQYF.

This clone was recorded a few times. V is TRBV28 and J is TRBJ1-1; D unclear. Germline V gene sequence: CDR1 MDHEN, CDR2 SYDVKM. The V end lost 6 bases, the J end lost 7 bases, and 12 bases lay between the germline ends. The CDR3 has 12 amino acids. CDR3: CASSQAPFEAFF. The CDR3 bases are TGTGCCAGCAGCCAAGCGCCATTTGAAGCTTTCTTT.

This clone occurred a few times. This sequence joins TRBV28 and TRBJ2-7, with TRBD1 matching over 12 bases. Germline V gives CDR1 MDHEN, CDR2 SYDVKM. V shed 7 bases and J 6 bases; nucleotides not matched to a gene: 7. CDR3 length: 14 residues. In DNA form, the CDR3 reads TGTGCCAGCACTACCGGGACAGGGGGCATCGAGCAGTACTTC. It codes for CASTTGTGGIEQYF.

This chain uses TRBV5-6 with TRBJ1-3, with 9 bases matching TRBD1. CDR1 and CDR2 (germline): SGHDT, YYEEEE. The ends lost 3 bases at V and 4 bases at J; junction bases unmatched: 5. The CDR3 has 15 residues. CDR3 bases: TGTGCCAGCAGCTATACAGGGGGCTCCGGAAACACCATATATTTT. It yields the protein CASSYTGGSGNTIYF.

In this sample, this clone turned up a few times. The CDR3 reads CASSEAAGTGTSPLHF. Here the CDR3 DNA reads TGTGCCAGCAGTGAAGCCGCCGGGACAGGGACCTCACCCCTCCACTTT. The V call is TRBV6-1, the J call TRBJ1-6, with 9 bases identical to TRBD1. V dropped 0 bases and J dropped 10; count of bases not matched to a gene: 7. This CDR3 is 16 amino acids long. CDR1 MNHNS and CDR2 SASEGT come from the germline V gene.

The chain combines TRBV18 with TRBJ2-7; 7 nucleotides line up with TRBD1. CDR1 and CDR2 (germline): KGHSH, LQKENI. CDR3 length equals 13 residues. V dropped 6 bases and J dropped 1; count of bases not matched to a gene: 3. The DNA of the CDR3 is TGTGCCAGCTCCCGGGGACAGTCCTACGAGCAGTACTTC. Encoded protein: CASSRGQSYEQYF.

This clone was seen a handful of times. V usage is TRBV12-5 and J usage is TRBJ2-7; 7 bases are a match to TRBD2. CDR1 is LGHNT and CDR2 is FRNRAP in the germline V gene. The ends lost 1 base at V and 2 bases at J; junction bases unmatched: 14. The CDR3 is made up of 18 amino acids. The DNA of the CDR3 is TGTGCTAGTGGTTTGGCCCATACAGTTGCTAGCGGCACCTACGAGCAGTACTTC. This encodes CASGLAHTVASGTYEQYF.

The rearrangement uses TRBV10-1 and TRBJ1-1; D gene unclear. Trimming removed 3 bases from V and 0 bases from J, with 5 bases in between. The CDR3 runs 13 residues. In germline, CDR1 is WNHNN, CDR2 SYGVQD (reference sequence). The CDR3 DNA reads TGCGCCAGCAGTGACCAGATGAACACTGAAGCTTTCTTT. It is translated as CASSDQMNTEAFF.

CDR3 in DNA: TGTGCCAGCAGTCTGTTGGGCATATCGAACACTGAAGCTTTCTTT. Translated: CASSLLGISNTEAFF. The rearrangement joins TRBV25-1 to TRBJ1-1; unclear D gene. Looked up from germline, CDR1 is MGHDK and CDR2 is SYGVNS. The CDR3 runs 15 residues. V was cut by 5 bases and J by 1 base, with 14 bases left in between.

This clone has more than one count but fewer than ten. The chain employs TRBV27 and TRBJ2-5; the D gene is possibly TRBD2 (6 bases). The CDR3 length is 11 residues. The V gene lost 3 bases and the J gene lost 11 bases, with 10 bases spanning the gap. Germline V lookup: CDR1 MNHEY, CDR2 SMNVEV (reference sequence). CDR3 protein: CASSFGGEQYF. CDR3 nucleotides: TGTGCCAGCAGTTTCGGCGGGGAGCAGTACTTC.

This clone was recorded once. The CDR3 spells CASSDYRNTEAFF. The CDR3 DNA follows: TGTGCCAGCAGCGACTATCGGAACACTGAAGCTTTCTTT. The chain is built from TRBV7-3 and TRBJ1-1, with D uncertain. This CDR3 is 13 amino acids long. Trimming removed 5 bases at V and 1 base at J, with 8 bases between. Per the germline V gene, CDR1 is SGHTA and CDR2 is FQGTGA.

This clone was counted once. The rearrangement links TRBV10-2 to TRBJ2-3; D might be TRBD2 (5 bases). The CDR3 length is 13 residues. The germline V and J ends were trimmed by 7 bases and 5 bases, with 13 bases remaining between them. CDR1 and CDR2 from the germline V gene are WSHSY and SAAADI. As DNA, the CDR3 is TGCGCCAGCATCGGGGAGTCGGGAGATACGCAGTATTTT. As protein: CASIGESGDTQYF.

The genes are TRBV4-1 and TRBJ2-3; D may be TRBD2 (7 bases). The germline V and J ends were trimmed by 2 bases and 4 bases, with 16 bases remaining between them. CDR1 and CDR2 from the germline V gene are MGHRA and YSYEKL. The CDR3 sequence is 16 residues long. The chain's CDR3 is CASSQLGREGADTQYF. CDR3 bases: TGCGCCAGCAGCCAATTGGGCAGGGAGGGGGCAGATACGCAGTATTTT.

The J gene is TRBJ2-2, the V gene TRBV4-1; 9 bases align to TRBD1. The CDR3 extends over 16 amino acids. Losses at the gene ends were 4 bases for V and 4 bases for J; bases not matched to a gene: 7. Germline-derived CDR1 and CDR2 are MGHRA and YSYEKL. DNA for the CDR3: TGCGCCAGCAGCCGCCTGGGACAGGGTGGCACCGGGGAGCTGTTTTTT. Translated: CASSRLGQGGTGELFF.

As for this clone: Mismatch with germline at one junction end may stem from a read error. The V and J genes are TRBV18 and TRBJ2-1, with unresolved D. Looked up from germline, CDR1 is KGHSH and CDR2 is LQKENI. CDR3 length: 13 amino acids. The CDR3 sequence: CASSPDHKPLQIF. CDR3 nucleotides: TGTGCCAGCTCACCAGACCACAAGCCCTTACAGATCTTC.

The V gene is TRBV5-1, the J gene TRBJ1-1; TRBD1 matches at 9 bases. Germline CDR1 SGHRS, CDR2 YFSETQ. The CDR3 spans 16 residues. Trimming cost V 0 bases and J 3 bases; bases outside gene matches: 6. The CDR3, as DNA: TGCGCCAGCAGCTTGGACCCCGGGACAGGGCACACTGAAGCTTTCTTT. Its translation is CASSLDPGTGHTEAFF. Looking up the rest from reference TRBV5-1 and TRBJ1-1 gives the full variable domain: KAGVTQTPRYLIKTRGQQVTLSCSPISGHRSVSWYQQTPGQGLQFLFEYFSETQRNKGNFPGRFSGRQFSNSRSEMNVSTLELGDSALYLCASSLDPGTGHTEAFFGQGTRLTVV.

The V gene is TRBV7-9, the J gene TRBJ1-3; 7 bases line up with TRBD1. With 5 bases clipped from V and 4 bases from J, the junction kept 8 bases outside the gene matches. The germline gives CDR1 SEHNR, CDR2 FQNEAQ (reference sequence). The CDR3 sequence is 15 residues long. The CDR3: CASSALQGIGNTIYF. CDR3 nucleotides: TGTGCCAGCAGCGCCTTACAGGGGATCGGAAACACCATATATTTT.

This clone was seen a few times. The rearrangement links TRBV6-6 to TRBJ1-1; D gene uncertain. CDR1 and CDR2 from the germline V gene are MNHNY and SVGAGI (reference sequence). V was trimmed by 0 bases and J by 5 bases, leaving 16 bases between them. This CDR3 has 16 amino acids. CDR3 coding DNA: TGTGCCAGCAGTTACTCGACGCTCGGGGTCGGGACTGAAGCTTTCTTT. Translation: CASSYSTLGVGTEAFF.

In DNA form, the CDR3 reads TGTGCCAGCAGCGGAGCCGCCGGGACAGGGGGGCGTGAAAAACTGTTTTTT. This translates into CASSGAAGTGGREKLFF. V is TRBV9 and J is TRBJ1-4; TRBD1 matches 11 bases. This CDR3 spans 17 amino acids. The trim removed 3 bases at V and 7 bases at J, leaving 11 bases unmatched. In germline, CDR1 is SGDLS, CDR2 YYNGEE.

This clone has a single count. The chain is built from TRBV19 and TRBJ2-5; 12 nucleotides match TRBD2. There are 18 residues in the CDR3. The junction had 10 bases not matched to a gene; V was cut back by 0 bases and J by 5 bases. Looked up from germline, CDR1 is LNHDA and CDR2 is SQIVND (reference sequence). The CDR3 DNA follows: TGTGCCAGTAGTATAGATTCGGCTAGCGGGGGGGCCGGGGAGACCCAGTACTTC. Its translation: CASSIDSASGGAGETQYF.